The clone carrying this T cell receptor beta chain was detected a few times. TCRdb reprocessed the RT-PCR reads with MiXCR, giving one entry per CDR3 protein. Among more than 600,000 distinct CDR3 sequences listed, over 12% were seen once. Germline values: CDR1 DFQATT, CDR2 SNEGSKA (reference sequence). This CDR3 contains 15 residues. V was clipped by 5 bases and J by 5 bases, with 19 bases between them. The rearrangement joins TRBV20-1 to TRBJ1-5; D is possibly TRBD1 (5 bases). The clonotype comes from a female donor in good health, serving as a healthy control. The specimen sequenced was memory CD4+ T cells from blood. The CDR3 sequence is CSAPNAGSWDQPQHF. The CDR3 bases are TGCAGTGCTCCGAACGCAGGGAGTTGGGATCAGCCCCAGCATTTT.